This TCR beta chain was sequenced during a study of blood T cell repertoires in COVID-19. Study-level background: Researchers got acute and convalescent COVID-19 samples from the United States, Italy and Spain. T cells, B-cell-depleted T cells, or PBMCs supplied cDNA or gDNA.

In the original workflow: Cell counts per sample came from amplifying reference gene primers. Clones were sequenced by immunoSEQ multiplex PCR, and TCRdb holds only the in-frame ones, with some missing. V and J calls and clone size are those listed in that table; D and trimming were worked out from the DNA. The sample records 250,000 to 350,000 clones, 86% being singletons. Sequencing was done on a sample of peripheral blood. The receptor's source is a woman between 25 and 40 years old with active or convalescent COVID-19.

CDR3 residues: CASSVTGQGSGNTIYF. Written as DNA, the CDR3 is TGTGCCAGCAGCGTAACTGGACAGGGGAGTGGAAACACCATATATTTT. The chain carries TRBV9 and TRBJ1-3, with 9 bases that match TRBD1. With V trimmed by 1 base and J by 3 bases, 5 bases remained unmatched. The CDR3 runs to 16 residues. Germline CDR1 reads SGDLS; CDR2 reads YYNGEE.